This T cell receptor (beta chain) is from a study of long-term antiretroviral therapy in people with HIV. About the study: There is a gap of about a decade between the earliest samples and the later 2015 immediate-ART recommendation.

With survey level as its setting, the immunoSEQ assay was v3.0. Generated by immunoSEQ multiplex PCR, the TCRdb table keeps only in-frame clones and is missing some. The table records 34,000 or so clones, roughly 82% of them present only once. Trimming took off 10 bases at V and 5 bases at J, with 12 bases between the two ends. CDR3 length: 12 residues. The samples comprised roughly 0.95-10 million cryopreserved PBMC ahead of DNA extraction. The sample consisted of unsorted PBMCs, taken 0.6 years after starting antiretroviral therapy. This TCR came from a man between 18 and 35 years old with HIV. The V gene is TRBV23-1, the J gene TRBJ1-5, with D possibly TRBD1 on 6 matching bases. Being an ORF, TRBV23-1 has a function that is uncertain. The CDR3: CAIGGNDQPQHF. The CDR3 DNA follows: TGCGCCATAGGGGGGAACGATCAGCCCCAGCATTTT.